This paragraph covers one TCR beta chain sequence. No cognate antigen has been identified for it. No much larger clone exists at a distance of one base, and base qualities are not known. This sample was included in a study of graft-versus-host responses after intestinal transplantation (dated by TCRdb to the early 2020s). For context, the study as a whole: Recipients received multivisceral, liver-intestinal, or isolated intestinal transplants. The cohort enrolled under 30 intestinal transplant recipients, one of whom was a retransplant, and a few patients without pretransplant specimens were excluded. Samples from a few later patients were sequenced in-house on an Illumina MiSeq with MiXCR processing rather than by the commercial service. To identify alloreactive clones, pre-transplant mixed lymphocyte reaction products were sequenced and compared with unstimulated pre-transplant donor and recipient T cells. After intestinal transplantation, graft-versus-host and host-versus-graft alloreactive T cell clones were followed in the graft, circulation and bone marrow using bulk TCR-beta CDR3 sequencing. All recipients received anti-thymocyte globulin induction followed by maintenance tacrolimus and steroids for 3 to 4 years. A peak of at least 4% donor T cells among recipient peripheral blood mononuclear cells was the definition used for donor T cell macrochimerism.

The sample's time point label, in plain terms: cells obtained before transplantation from donor or recipient. CD3+CD4+ and CD3+CD8+ populations were FACS-sorted from unstimulated pre-transplant donor and recipient cells taken from spleen or lymph nodes. Library preparation was by the immunoSEQ multiplex PCR assay. For most patients, genomic DNA was isolated with the Qiagen DNeasy Blood and Tissue Kit and sent frozen to Adaptive Biotechnologies for TCR sequencing. For most patients, genomic DNA was subjected to high-throughput TCR-beta CDR3 sequencing by Adaptive Biotechnologies. The authors' analysis ran thus. TCR sequencing data were retrieved from Adaptive's ImmunoSEQ software for 15 to 20 patients, whereas a few other patients were processed with MiXCR and VDJtools. To correct CD4 versus CD8 sorting errors, sequences present in both subsets at a frequency ratio below 5:1 were removed. CDR3 nucleotide sequences shared by donor and recipient were removed because the origin of these sequences could not be assigned. To be classed as alloreactive, a clone needed at least 2-fold expansion over unstimulated cells and a minimum CFSE-low frequency of 0.002% (template counts) or 0.001% (read counts). Clones detected in sequenced pre-transplant spleen, lymph node, or MLR CFSE-low populations of the donor or recipient were defined as mappable. The cumulative frequency of alloreactive clones was calculated as a percentage of all sequences, weighted by copy number. TCRdb obtained this table from immuneACCESS and retained in-frame rearrangements with V and J assigned. These tables miss some clones; where compared with another copy, unresolved V genes account for less than half of the shortfall, and the remainder is unexplained. V, J and clone size derive from that table, while D and trimming were established from the DNA sequence. The sample table contains roughly 85,000 clones; only one count was recorded for under 95% of them. About 8% of the sample goes to the ten largest clones.

General findings and caveats noted by the study authors: Patients with donor T cell macrochimerism had high GvH to HvG T cell clonal ratios in their allografts. Early after transplant, peak levels of circulating GvH clones were associated with declines in HvG clones. The relatively low number and heterogeneity of intestinal transplant patients limited the conclusions. GvH clones were detected in recipient bone marrow, and some of these GvH clones were observed earlier in ileal mucosa or blood, consistent with an intestinal mucosal origin.

Via the germline V gene, CDR1 is MDHEN and CDR2 SYDVKM. The CDR3 sequence holds 15 residues, the cysteine and phenylalanine included. CDR3 DNA only is kept here, 45 bases in frame from base 1. The V end loses 2 bases and the J end loses 0 bases, and a stretch of 11 bases separates them. The sequence is built from TRBV28 and TRBJ2-7, with the D gene too uncertain to name. The specimen was unstimulated CD8+ T cells sorted from spleen or lymph node cells, collected before transplant. This sequence originates from a human donor who was the organ donor for an intestinal transplant. The CDR3 in this case is CASSLPTLYSYEQYF. The base sequence is TGTGCCAGCAGTTTACCGACGCTGTACTCCTACGAGCAGTACTTC.